The 32 T cell receptor beta chains reported below all come from one sample, sequenced in a study of blood T cell repertoires in COVID-19. Some clones are missing from TCRdb's copy, which holds only in-frame ones; the method was immunoSEQ multiplex PCR. The table lists tens of thousands of clones, about 70% of them singletons, with approximately 5.4% in the top ten. The source material was peripheral blood. The receptors shown here come from a man in his forties or fifties with active or convalescent COVID-19.

The chain links TRBV6-5 to TRBJ2-5, with TRBD2 matching over 8 bases. This CDR3 has 14 residues. Germline trimming cut 6 bases from V and 3 bases from J; bases unmatched to any gene: 6. Per the germline V gene, CDR1 is MNHEY and CDR2 is SVGAGI. CDR3 amino acids: CASSLAGGKETQYF. CDR3 bases: TGTGCCAGCAGCCTGGCGGGGGGCAAAGAGACCCAGTACTTC.

This chain joins TRBV5-1 and TRBJ1-3, with D perhaps TRBD1 (5 bases). V was trimmed by 4 bases and J by 0 bases, leaving 11 bases between them. The CDR3 length is 15 residues. Germline CDR1 reads SGHRS; CDR2 reads YFSETQ. In nucleotides, the CDR3 is TGCGCCAGCAGCCTGGACGGGGGCTCTGGAAACACCATATATTTT. This encodes CASSLDGGSGNTIYF.

The chain combines TRBV6-1 with TRBJ1-2; maybe TRBD1 (5 bases). Germline values: CDR1 MNHNS, CDR2 SASEGT. The CDR3 length is 15 residues. V lost 5 bases to trimming and J lost 6 bases, with 19 bases between them. Written as DNA, the CDR3 is TGTGCCAGCAGTTTCCTCCAGGGCTCTTCGAATGGCTACACCTTC. It encodes CASSFLQGSSNGYTF.

The chain has TRBV25-1 and TRBJ1-3, with D possibly TRBD1 on 5 matching bases. The germline CDR1 and CDR2 sequences are MGHDK and SYGVNS. This CDR3 spans 15 amino acids. V was trimmed by 4 bases and J by 4 bases, leaving 14 bases between them. The CDR3 is CASSVRGGGGNTIYF. DNA for the CDR3: TGTGCCAGCAGTGTCCGGGGGGGTGGCGGAAACACCATATATTTT.

Only a few counts were recorded for this clone. This chain links TRBV6-5 with TRBJ1-2; 8 bases align to TRBD1. From germline, CDR1 is MNHEY and CDR2 SVGAGI. The CDR3 contains 12 residues. Unmatched junction bases numbered 12, after V lost 7 bases and J lost 14 bases. CDR3 DNA sequence: TGTGCCAGCACCAATCCGGGACAGGCGGCAACCTTC. It specifies CASTNPGQAATF.

The chain couples TRBV6-4 to TRBJ1-2; D possibly corresponds to TRBD1 (6 bases). This CDR3 contains 14 residues. CDR1 MRHNA and CDR2 SNTAGT come from the germline V gene. V gave up 4 bases and J gave up 8 bases, with 17 bases separating them. CDR3 loop: CASSANQGLFGYTF. The CDR3, as DNA: TGTGCCAGCAGTGCTAACCAGGGGCTTTTCGGCTACACCTTC.

This clone was counted a few times. The chain recombines TRBV29-1 with TRBJ2-5, with D uncertain. Germline CDR1 SQVTM, CDR2 ANQGSEA. The V gene lost 3 bases and the J gene lost 5 bases, with 10 bases spanning the gap. The CDR3 extends over 12 amino acids. The CDR3, as DNA: TGCAGCGTTGAGTCGGTCGGGGAGACCCAGTACTTC. Protein sequence: CSVESVGETQYF.

This sequence joins TRBV5-4 and TRBJ1-1; D uncertain. V was clipped by 0 bases and J by 1 base, with 13 bases between them. Germline CDR1 SGHNT, CDR2 YYREEE (reference sequence). This CDR3 is 16 amino acids long. The CDR3 sequence: CASSLGLSGWNTEAFF. In DNA, the CDR3 is TGTGCCAGCAGCTTGGGTCTGAGCGGGTGGAACACTGAAGCTTTCTTT.

This clone came up once. The V call is TRBV3-1 (or the pseudogene TRBV3-2), the J call TRBJ2-1; TRBD2 matches 12 bases. J lost 4 bases, V lost 4 bases, and 5 bases had no gene match. From germline, CDR1 is LGHDT and CDR2 YNNKEL (reference sequence). The CDR3 has 16 amino acids. The CDR3 loop is CASSPRLAGAYNEQFF. The CDR3 coding sequence is TGTGCCAGCAGCCCTCGACTAGCGGGGGCGTACAATGAGCAGTTCTTC.

CDR3 DNA sequence: TGCGCCAGCAGCCGGCCCAGGGTTTTGTACACTGAAGCTTTCTTT. Protein sequence: CASSRPRVLYTEAFF. J is TRBJ1-1 and V is TRBV4-1; maybe TRBD1 (5 bases). The germline gives CDR1 MGHRA, CDR2 YSYEKL. This CDR3 region has 15 residues. Trimming stripped 4 bases from V and 3 bases from J, with 15 bases between.

This clone has a handful of counts. The rearrangement joins TRBV6-4 to TRBJ1-5, with 10 bases that match TRBD1. Germline V gives CDR1 MRHNA, CDR2 SNTAGT. Trimming took 6 bases from V and 6 from J; bases not matched to a gene: 5. This CDR3 contains 14 residues. CDR3 DNA: TGTGCCAGCAGCGACAGGGGGCGCGGTCAGCCCCAGCATTTT. Translation gives CASSDRGRGQPQHF.

The chain combines TRBV29-1 with TRBJ2-7; TRBD1 might be the D (6 bases). In germline, CDR1 is SQVTM, CDR2 ANQGSEA. The ends were cut back, 5 bases at V and 0 bases at J, with 23 bases in the middle. This CDR3 has 17 amino acids. The DNA of the CDR3 is TGCAGCGTTAAACGGGAATCGGGGACAAGGGACTCCTACGAGCAGTACTTC. Its protein product is CSVKRESGTRDSYEQYF.

The chain joins TRBV27 to TRBJ2-3; D is undetermined. V lost 5 bases, J lost 9 bases, and 21 bases lay in between. There are 15 residues in the CDR3. Germline CDR1 is MNHEY and CDR2 is SMNVEV (reference sequence). The CDR3 DNA is TGTGCCAGCAGTCCAGTCCCCTGGGCTGGGTGGACGCAGTATTTT. Translated, it gives CASSPVPWAGWTQYF.

The chain uses TRBV7-2 and TRBJ1-2; 7 bases agree with TRBD1. The CDR3 is 16 amino acids. The V and J ends lost 6 bases and 6 bases, in that order; junction bases with no gene match: 16. CDR1 and CDR2 from the germline V gene are SGHTA and FQGNSA. CDR3 amino acids: CASSYRGQPKTDGYTF. In DNA form, the CDR3 reads TGTGCCAGCAGTTACAGGGGACAACCAAAAACCGATGGCTACACCTTC.

This clone came up a few times. The chain couples TRBV6-4 to TRBJ2-2; perhaps TRBD2 as D (5 bases). This CDR3 comprises 14 residues. V lost 3 bases and J lost 4, with 9 bases in between. Germline assignment: CDR1 MRHNA and CDR2 SNTAGT. CDR3 region: CASSERASTGELFF. CDR3 DNA: TGTGCCAGCAGTGAGAGGGCTAGCACCGGGGAGCTGTTTTTT.

This sequence joins TRBV19 and TRBJ1-5; tentatively, D is TRBD1 (5 bases). Looked up from germline, CDR1 is LNHDA and CDR2 is SQIVND (reference sequence). The CDR3 sequence is 15 residues long. V dropped 3 bases and J dropped 4 bases, with 13 bases sitting between them. CDR3 amino acids: CASSIFRGQNQPQHF. CDR3 coding DNA: TGTGCCAGTAGTATCTTTCGCGGACAAAATCAGCCCCAGCATTTT. Looking up the rest from reference TRBV19 and TRBJ1-5 gives the full variable domain: DGGITQSPKYLFRKEGQNVTLSCEQNLNHDAMYWYRQDPGQGLRLIYYSQIVNDFQKGDIAEGYSVSREKKESFPLTVTSAQKNPTAFYLCASSIFRGQNQPQHFGDGTRLSIL.

The V and J genes are TRBV3-1 (or the pseudogene TRBV3-2) and TRBJ2-5; TRBD2 is a possible D gene (6 bases). Trimming stripped 4 bases from V and 2 bases from J, with 8 bases between. This CDR3 has 13 residues. In germline, CDR1 is LGHDT, CDR2 YNNKEL (reference sequence). CDR3 loop: CASSRDLQETQYF. In DNA, the CDR3 is TGTGCCAGCAGCCGGGACTTACAAGAGACCCAGTACTTC.

The sample holds one count of this clone. The chain links TRBV7-9 to TRBJ1-2, with TRBD1 as a possible D gene (5 bases). V was shortened by 6 bases and J by 5 bases, with 16 bases between the two germline ends. The CDR3 runs to 14 residues. From germline, CDR1 is SEHNR and CDR2 FQNEAQ (reference sequence). The CDR3 here is CASSPRRDSYGYTF. The CDR3 DNA sequence: TGTGCCAGCAGTCCGAGGCGGGACTCATATGGCTACACCTTC.

The chain has TRBV19 and TRBJ2-7; 7 bases agree with TRBD1. Trimming at V came to 4 bases and at J to 2 bases, leaving 2 bases not matched to a gene. The CDR3 has 13 amino acids. Germline V gene data show CDR1 as LNHDA and CDR2 as SQIVND (reference sequence). The CDR3 bases are TGTGCCAGTAGTAGGACAGGCCCCTACGAGCAGTACTTC. Encoded protein: CASSRTGPYEQYF.

This clone was recorded a few times. This chain links TRBV7-2 with TRBJ2-7; 7 bases agree with TRBD1. Germline CDR1 is SGHTA and CDR2 is FQGNSA. The junction had 4 bases not matched to a gene; V was cut back by 5 bases and J by 0 bases. This CDR3 is 14 amino acids long. The CDR3 protein is CASSPTGSSYEQYF. CDR3 bases: TGTGCCAGCAGCCCGACAGGGAGCTCCTACGAGCAGTACTTC.

The rearrangement uses TRBV4-1 and TRBJ1-6; 9 nucleotides match TRBD1. V dropped 4 bases and J dropped 13; count of bases not matched to a gene: 14. The germline V gene encodes CDR1 MGHRA and CDR2 YSYEKL. The CDR3 contains 16 residues. CDR3: CASSRQEKQGAVPLHF. In DNA, the CDR3 is TGCGCCAGCAGCCGCCAAGAGAAACAGGGGGCTGTCCCCCTCCACTTT.

DNA of the CDR3: TGTGCCAGCAGCCAAAGACAGGGTGTGGACGAGCAGTACTTC. Protein: CASSQRQGVDEQYF. The V gene is TRBV16, the J gene TRBJ2-7; 7 positions agree with TRBD1. The CDR3 runs to 14 residues. Germline trimming cut 2 bases from V and 5 bases from J; bases unmatched to any gene: 6. Germline-derived CDR1 and CDR2 are KGHSY and FQNENV.

The V call is TRBV24-1, the J call TRBJ2-1; 8 bases line up with TRBD1. This CDR3 contains 16 residues. V trimming: 2 bases; J trimming: 8 bases; junction bases outside the gene matches: 10. The germline gives CDR1 KGHDR, CDR2 SFDVKD. This CDR3 reads CATSDSGQEVTYEQFF. DNA for the CDR3: TGTGCCACCAGTGATTCGGGACAGGAGGTAACCTATGAGCAGTTCTTC.

This rearrangement joins TRBV19 to TRBJ2-5; unclear D gene. Between the trimmed V and J ends, which lost 0 bases and 5 bases, there was a span of 7 bases. The CDR3 contains 13 residues. Germline lookup yields CDR1 LNHDA and CDR2 SQIVND (reference sequence). CDR3 bases: TGTGCCAGTAGTATAGAGGCAGGCGAGACCCAGTACTTC. Its protein product is CASSIEAGETQYF. The full variable domain, in which reference TRBV19 and TRBJ2-5 provide the parts outside the CDR3, is DGGITQSPKYLFRKEGQNVTLSCEQNLNHDAMYWYRQDPGQGLRLIYYSQIVNDFQKGDIAEGYSVSREKKESFPLTVTSAQKNPTAFYLCASSIEAGETQYFGPGTRLLVL.

This clone has only a few counts. The gene calls are TRBV6-5 and TRBJ1-6; TRBD1 aligns across 9 bases. This CDR3 is 13 amino acids long. Germline V gene sequence: CDR1 MNHEY, CDR2 SVGAGI. With 8 bases clipped from V and 9 bases from J, the junction kept 5 bases outside the gene matches. The CDR3 nucleotides are TGTGCCAGCCAGACAGGGGGAAGTTCACCCCTCCACTTT. Its translation is CASQTGGSSPLHF.

The rearrangement links TRBV27 to TRBJ2-7, with D maybe TRBD2 (7 bases). Germline-derived CDR1 and CDR2 are MNHEY and SMNVEV (reference sequence). This CDR3 region has 15 residues. V was cut by 3 bases and J by 2 bases, with 14 bases left in between. In DNA, the CDR3 is TGTGCCAGCAGTTTTGGGGGGGGGCTACCCTACGAGCAGTACTTC. It specifies CASSFGGGLPYEQYF.

The CDR3 protein is CASSSGQGAFEQYF. DNA of the CDR3: TGTGCCAGTAGTTCGGGACAGGGGGCGTTCGAGCAGTACTTC. The chain couples TRBV19 to TRBJ2-7; 12 bases line up with TRBD1. The germline CDR1 and CDR2 sequences are LNHDA and SQIVND (reference sequence). The junction had 5 bases not matched to a gene; V was cut back by 5 bases and J by 6 bases. This CDR3 spans 14 amino acids.

The gene calls are TRBV6-5 and TRBJ1-1; D unresolved. Per the germline V gene, CDR1 is MNHEY and CDR2 is SVGAGI. V was pared by 0 bases and J by 9 bases, with 8 bases between. The CDR3 is 12 residues long. The CDR3 nucleotides read TGTGCCAGCAGTTACTCAGACGGGAAAGCTTTCTTT. Encoded protein: CASSYSDGKAFF.

The V gene is TRBV11-2, the J gene TRBJ1-4; D gene ambiguous. V gave up 3 bases and J gave up 7 bases, with 12 bases separating them. CDR1 SGHAT and CDR2 FQNNGV come from the germline V gene. The CDR3 totals 14 residues. CDR3 coding DNA: TGTGCCAGCAGCTTTGGGCAGCTAAGTGAAAAACTGTTTTTT. Translating it yields CASSFGQLSEKLFF.

The rearrangement links TRBV3-1 (or the pseudogene TRBV3-2) to TRBJ2-7; TRBD2 matches 14 bases. CDR1 and CDR2 from the germline V gene are LGHDT and YNNKEL (reference sequence). The CDR3 is made up of 18 amino acids. The V gene end was trimmed by 1 base and the J gene end by 4 bases; junction bases not matched to a gene: 9. The CDR3 loop is CASSQGRTSGGHYYEQYF. The CDR3 DNA is TGTGCCAGCAGCCAAGGTCGGACTAGCGGGGGGCACTATTACGAGCAGTACTTC.

The chain links TRBV11-2 to TRBJ1-4; tentatively, D is TRBD1 (5 bases). V was cut by 1 base and J by 0 bases, with 6 bases left in between. CDR1 is SGHAT and CDR2 is FQNNGV in the germline V gene. The CDR3 length is 15 residues. The CDR3 bases are TGTGCCAGCAGCTTAGGGGGCACAACTAATGAAAAACTGTTTTTT. Its protein is CASSLGGTTNEKLFF. Drawing the rest from reference TRBV11-2 and TRBJ1-4, the complete variable domain is EAGVAQSPRYKIIEKRQSVAFWCNPISGHATLYWYQQILGQGPKLLIQFQNNGVVDDSQLPKDRFSAERLKGVDSTLKIQPAKLEDSAVYLCASSLGGTTNEKLFFGSGTQLSVL.

The V gene is TRBV2, the J gene TRBJ2-3; D is ambiguous. Trimming removed 2 bases from V and 6 bases from J, with 12 bases in between. The CDR3 is 14 amino acids. Germline CDR1 reads SNHLY; CDR2 reads FYNNEI. This CDR3 reads CASSEPPRVDTQYF. CDR3 sequence (DNA): TGTGCCAGCAGTGAACCCCCTAGAGTCGATACGCAGTATTTT.